This TCR beta chain was found in a study of blood T cell repertoires in COVID-19. TCRdb keeps only in-frame clones here, not all; method: immunoSEQ multiplex PCR. The data show 70,000 to 95,000 clones, about 90% seen once. The sequencing sample was made of peripheral blood. The source is a human donor with active COVID-19. The donor label of this sample is uncertain.

CDR3 amino acids: CATSDGVQPQHF. The CDR3 bases are TGTGCCACTTCTGACGGAGTCCAGCCCCAGCATTTT. The chain has TRBV24-1 and TRBJ1-5, with D uncertain. This CDR3 comprises 12 residues. Germline CDR1 is KGHDR and CDR2 is SFDVKD. Trimming removed 10 bases at V and 7 bases at J, with 13 bases between.